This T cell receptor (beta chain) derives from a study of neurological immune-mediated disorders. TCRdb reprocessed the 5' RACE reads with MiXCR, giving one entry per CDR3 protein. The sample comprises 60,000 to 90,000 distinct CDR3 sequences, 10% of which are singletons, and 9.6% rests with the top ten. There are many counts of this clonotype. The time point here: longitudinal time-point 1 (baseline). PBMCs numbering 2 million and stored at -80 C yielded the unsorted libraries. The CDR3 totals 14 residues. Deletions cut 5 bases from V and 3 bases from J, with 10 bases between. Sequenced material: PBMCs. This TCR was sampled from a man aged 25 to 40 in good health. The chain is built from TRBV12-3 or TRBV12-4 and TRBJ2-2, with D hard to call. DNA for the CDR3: TGTGCCAGCAGTACCCGACCCGACACCGGGGAGCTGTTTTTT. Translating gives CASSTRPDTGELFF.